The clone carrying this T cell receptor beta chain was recorded at least ten times. The target antigen is unknown. There were TCR beta CDR3 regions amplified from RNA transcripts. The HTBI primer set served for first-round RT-PCR of the TCR CDR3. MiXCR, applied by TCRdb to the multiplex PCR reads, yields one record per CDR3 protein. The data show roughly 290,000 distinct CDR3 sequences, with 12% to 15% seen just once and roughly 7.9% held by the top ten. Germline V CDR1 and CDR2: SGHAT, FQNNGV. V lost 6 bases, J lost 12 bases, and 17 bases stayed unmatched. The CDR3 covers 15 residues. This sample was included in a study of T cells in Graves' hyperthyroidism and ophthalmopathy. The study's findings and limits: With a median lead of approximately six months before onset, the model predicted ophthalmopathy.

The source is a middle-aged woman with Graves' hyperthyroidism. The sequenced sample was blood. This chain connects TRBV11-2 to TRBJ2-7; 10 nucleotides line up with TRBD1. CDR3 amino acids: CASRRGPDRGIMRYF. As DNA, the CDR3 is TGTGCCAGCAGACGGGGACCGGACAGGGGGATTATGCGGTACTTC.